This is a list of T cell receptor beta chains from one sample in a study of CD8 T cells in ankylosing spondylitis. MiXCR, applied by TCRdb to the 5' RACE reads, yields one record per CDR3 protein. The sample holds under 400,000 distinct CDR3 sequences, roughly 11% seen once. The sequenced material came from blood, either unsorted or a sorted T cell fraction (not recorded which). These TCRs come from a female donor with ankylosing spondylitis or in good health (not recorded which). CDR3s include the opening cysteine and the closing phenylalanine or tryptophan. The D gene is left open where the match is weak. The size entry is marked missing in some rows and otherwise reads once, few, many or a size class.

clone_size,j_call,v_call,d_call,cdr3_nt,cdr3_aa
many,TRBJ2-3,TRBV4-1,TRBD2,TGCGCCAGCAGCCAAGAATGGGAGGGTTTCCTCACAGATACGCAGTATTTT,CASSQEWEGFLTDTQYF
many,TRBJ2-5,TRBV5-4,.,TGTGCCAGCAGGGCCGGGGGACGCATGCAACAAGAGACCCAGTACTTC,CASRAGGRMQQETQYF
few,TRBJ2-1,TRBV28,.,TGTGCCAGCAGTTTAGGGGGCCGAGTGGGCGAATACAATGAGCAGTTCTTC,CASSLGGRVGEYNEQFF
many,TRBJ1-5,TRBV5-8,.,TGTGCCAGCAGCTTGGGGGCAGCCCCCGTTAGCAATCAGCCCCAGCATTTT,CASSLGAAPVSNQPQHF
many,TRBJ1-1,TRBV6-1,TRBD1,TGTGCCAGCAGCAGGGACAGGGTGAACACTGAAGCTTTCTTT,CASSRDRVNTEAFF
few,TRBJ2-1,TRBV7-9,.,TGTGCCAGCAGCCCTGGGACCGGGCAGTTCTTC,CASSPGTGQFF
.,TRBJ1-2,TRBV6-5,TRBD1,TGTGCCAGCAGTTCCGGGACAGGGTTTTATTCTGGTGGCTACACCTTC,CASSSGTGFYSGGYTF
few,TRBJ2-7,TRBV5-5,TRBD2,TGTGCCAGCAGCGTGACTAGCGGGGCCGCCTACGAGCAGTACTTC,CASSVTSGAAYEQYF
few,TRBJ2-3,TRBV29-1,TRBD1,TGCAGCGTTGAACCGACAGGGTCGGTCACAGATACGCAGTATTTT,CSVEPTGSVTDTQYF
many,TRBJ1-2,TRBV29-1,.,TGCAGCGTTAGTCCAGGGGAACACAGCTACACCTTC,CSVSPGEHSYTF
few,TRBJ1-6,TRBV20-1,TRBD1,TGCAGTGCTAATTTCGGGACAGACGGTTCACCCCTCCACTTT,CSANFGTDGSPLHF
many,TRBJ1-5,TRBV5-5,.,TGTGCCAGCAGCTTGGAATATTGGGGGGCGTTGGGCAATCAGCCCCAGCATTTT,CASSLEYWGALGNQPQHF
.,TRBJ1-1,TRBV3-1,.,TGTGCCAGCAGCCCGGATACACGGAACACTGAAGCTTTCTTT,CASSPDTRNTEAFF
many,TRBJ2-1,TRBV7-9,.,TGTGCCAGCAGTCCAACCCGAGGCTCCTACAATGAGCAGTTCTTC,CASSPTRGSYNEQFF
many,TRBJ2-7,TRBV4-1,.,TGCGCCAGCAGCCAAGTAACGGGCTCCTACGAGCAGTACTTC,CASSQVTGSYEQYF
.,TRBJ2-5,TRBV20-1,TRBD2,TGCAGTGCAGCGACTAGCGGGAGCGGTGAGACCCAGTACTTC,CSAATSGSGETQYF
many,TRBJ2-7,TRBV12-3/TRBV12-4,.,TGTGCCAGCAGTCACCAGGGAGTTTTAGGCGAGCAGTACTTC,CASSHQGVLGEQYF
.,TRBJ2-7,TRBV6-2/TRBV6-3,TRBD2,TGTGCCAGCAGTTCCAGCGGGAGCTCCTACGAGCAGTACTTC,CASSSSGSSYEQYF
.,TRBJ1-2,TRBV12-3/TRBV12-4,TRBD1,TGTGCCAGCAGACTCGGGACAGGACGGGTTGGCTACACCTTC,CASRLGTGRVGYTF
many,TRBJ2-3,TRBV28,.,TGTGCCAGCAGTTTTCGGGCAGGAGGGTATACGCAGTATTTT,CASSFRAGGYTQYF
many,TRBJ1-2,TRBV6-5,.,TGTGCCAGCAGTTACTCAACCGGACACGGATTGGGCTATGGCTACACCTTC,CASSYSTGHGLGYGYTF
many,TRBJ2-1,TRBV4-2,.,TGTGCCAGCAGCCAAGCCCAGGGATCCGACAATGAGCAGTTCTTC,CASSQAQGSDNEQFF
few,TRBJ2-7,TRBV7-8,.,TGTGCCAGCAGCCCTAATCTAGGCGGCTCCTACGAGCAGTACTTC,CASSPNLGGSYEQYF
many,TRBJ1-2,TRBV9,TRBD1,TGTGCCAGCAGCGTAGTTTCCGGGACAGGGAAATCTGGCTACACCTTC,CASSVVSGTGKSGYTF
.,TRBJ2-6,TRBV20-1,.,TGCAGTGCTCTCCCCCTTGGACAGCCCTCTGGGGCCAACGTCCTGACTTTC,CSALPLGQPSGANVLTF
few,TRBJ2-1,TRBV5-1,TRBD2,TGCGCCAGCAGCTTCCTCGGCGGGAGTTACAATGAGCAGTTCTTC,CASSFLGGSYNEQFF
many,TRBJ2-7,TRBV7-8,TRBD2,TGTGCCAGCAGCTTTAGGCTAGCGGGGGGCTACGAGCAGTACTTC,CASSFRLAGGYEQYF
.,TRBJ2-7,TRBV6-2/TRBV6-3,.,TGTGCCGCCCACGCCGGGAGACCCCACGAGCAGTACTTC,CAAHAGRPHEQYF
.,TRBJ2-7,TRBV7-2,.,TGTGCCAGCAGCCCCGAACAGGGATACGAGCAGTACTTC,CASSPEQGYEQYF
many,TRBJ2-2,TRBV5-1,.,TGCGCCAGCAGAGAGGGGATGAGCACCGGGGAGCTGTTTTTT,CASREGMSTGELFF
many,TRBJ2-1,TRBV11-2,.,TGTGCCAGCAGCTTAGGCGGGAAAGGTGAGCAGTTCTTC,CASSLGGKGEQFF
.,TRBJ2-1,TRBV29-1,.,TGCAGCGCCCCAAAGGAGAGACAGAGATACAATGAGCAGTTCTTC,CSAPKERQRYNEQFF
many,TRBJ2-1,TRBV7-2,TRBD2,TGTGCCAGCAGCTACGGACTAGGGGATGAGCAGTTCTTC,CASSYGLGDEQFF
many,TRBJ2-1,TRBV27,.,TGTGCCAGCGGGGGCCCATACAATGAGCAGTTCTTC,CASGGPYNEQFF
many,TRBJ1-5,TRBV7-2,.,TGTGCCAGCAGCTTAACTCGGCCAGGGGTTAGCAATCAGCCCCAGCATTTT,CASSLTRPGVSNQPQHF
many,TRBJ2-1,TRBV29-1,.,TGCAGCGTTGCCCGGAATGACAATGAGCAGTTCTTC,CSVARNDNEQFF
many,TRBJ2-1,TRBV20-1,.,TGCAGTGCGGGGCCACAGGGCACCTACAATGAGCAGTTCTTC,CSAGPQGTYNEQFF
few,TRBJ2-3,TRBV28,TRBD2,TGTGCCAGCAGTTCGGGCGGGAGGGCCACAGATACGCAGTATTTT,CASSSGGRATDTQYF
many,TRBJ2-7,TRBV28,.,TGTGCCAGCAGCTGGGGTTTCAAGGACTGGTCATCCTACGAGCAGTACTTC,CASSWGFKDWSSYEQYF
few,TRBJ1-5,TRBV5-6,TRBD1,TGTGCCAGCAGCTTCGGGACAGGGGCTAAGGGCAATCAGCCCCAGCATTTT,CASSFGTGAKGNQPQHF